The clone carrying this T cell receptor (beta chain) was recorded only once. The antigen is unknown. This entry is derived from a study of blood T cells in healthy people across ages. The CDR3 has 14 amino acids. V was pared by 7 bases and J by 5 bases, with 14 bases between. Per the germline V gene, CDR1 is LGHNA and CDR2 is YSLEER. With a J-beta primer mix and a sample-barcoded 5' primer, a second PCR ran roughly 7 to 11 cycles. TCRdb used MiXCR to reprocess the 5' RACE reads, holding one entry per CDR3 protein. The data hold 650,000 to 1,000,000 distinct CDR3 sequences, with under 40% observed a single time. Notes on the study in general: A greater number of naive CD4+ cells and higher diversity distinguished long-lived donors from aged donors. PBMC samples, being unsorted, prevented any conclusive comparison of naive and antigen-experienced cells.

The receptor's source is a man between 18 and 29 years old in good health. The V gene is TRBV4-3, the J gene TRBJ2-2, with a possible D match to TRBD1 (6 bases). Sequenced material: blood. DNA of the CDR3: TGCGCCAGCAACCAGCCTGGGACAACCGGGGAGCTGTTTTTT. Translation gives CASNQPGTTGELFF.